The source of this T cell receptor beta chain is a study of Graves' ophthalmopathy and Graves' hyperthyroidism. Amplification from RNA transcripts yielded the TCR beta CDR3 regions. The first round was an RT-PCR with HTBI primers, and the second round was a multiplex PCR. TCRdb re-derived calls from the multiplex PCR reads in MiXCR, one entry per CDR3 protein. The data contain hundreds of thousands of distinct CDR3 sequences, 22% of them seen just once; the ten biggest clones take up approximately 6.9%. The sequenced material came from peripheral blood. The receptor was derived from a young woman with stable Graves' hyperthyroidism. Some clones in this sample may be carry-over from other donors' samples.

Here the CDR3 reads CASSAGLAGVQYEQYF. The CDR3 DNA is TGTGCCAGCAGCGCGGGACTAGCGGGGGTTCAGTACGAGCAGTACTTC. The chain joins TRBV11-2 to TRBJ2-7; 14 nucleotides agree with TRBD2. The CDR3 is 16 residues long. The ends lost 5 bases at V and 4 bases at J; junction bases unmatched: 7. CDR1 and CDR2 from the germline V gene are SGHAT and FQNNGV.